This TCR beta chain was identified during a study of vaccination effects on CD4 cells after COVID-19. With the ViraFEST assay, the study expanded antigen-specific CD4+ T cells using viral peptide pools, then sequenced them. Cells that had been cultured for approximately ten days were the source of isolated CD4+ T cells. Each vaccine recipient was nucleocapsid antibody negative and had no prior SARS-CoV-2 infection. The germline CDR1 and CDR2 sequences are SGHRS and YFSETQ. V dropped 4 bases and J dropped 9; count of bases not matched to a gene: 10. The CDR3 loop spans 16 amino acids. This clone was seen only a few times. Its specificity is unknown. Findings and limits, study-wide: Convalescent patients numbered few in the study; early post-infection timepoints were missing entirely.

The protocol was immunoSEQ multiplex PCR, while the TCRdb copy is restricted to in-frame clones and leaves out a portion. The table shows 20,000 to 25,000 clones, with approximately 64% occurring only once. The V and J genes are TRBV5-1 and TRBJ1-6, with TRBD1 matching 10 bases. Sequenced material: CD4+ T cells from PBMCs cultured with HCoV-NL63 spike peptides, taken before COVID-19 vaccination. The clonotype originates from a human donor who received a COVID-19 vaccine. CDR3 DNA sequence: TGCGCCAGCAGCACGACGACAGGGGGCGTCGGTTCACCCCTCCACTTT. Residues: CASSTTTGGVGSPLHF.